This TCR beta chain is drawn from a study of shared clonotypes between healthy human individuals (dated by TCRdb to 2018 to 2021). Regarding the research as a whole: A couple of women and a few men aged 18 to 49 years were included in the cohort. For each donor, three plates each were used for CD4 naive and CD4 memory, two plates were used for CD8 naive, and one plate was used for CD8 memory. Blood TCR repertoires of about five healthy adults were deeply sequenced to estimate repertoire size and the extent of clonotype sharing between individuals. Different laboratories and diverse techniques were used to prepare libraries and sequence TCR repertoires, to increase sequencing depth and limit assay-specific biases. Each donor's leukapheresis produced roughly between roughly 0.94 and 9.5 billion PBMCs. What the research found in general, with its limitations: When a handful of donors were compared, the shared fraction of clonotypes was about 5% for naive CD4, 3.5% to 4% for naive CD8, roughly 2.5% for memory CD4, and 0.35% to 0.5% for memory CD8. Naive subsets generally had larger estimated clonotype richness than memory subsets did. Pairwise subsampling indicated that sequencing depth was expected to affect the degree of clonotype sharing among donors. Even with the large sequencing depth, rarefaction of the sorted-subset datasets indicated that sequencing was incomplete. The small number of donors limited the genetic and exposure-history diversity represented. Clonotypes shared by all four sorted-subset donors showed higher generation probabilities than non-shared clonotypes. Only blood was sampled, and tissue TCR repertoires likely differ from those in blood.

CD8 naive samples consisted of CD45RO-negative cells that were positively selected for CCR7, yielding a CD45RA+CCR7+ population without TemRA cells. The donors were healthy, HIV-negative adults who had no recently reported acute infections or vaccinations. Every donor was a Caucasian adult residing in Nashville, Tennessee, USA. Blood was collected by leukapheresis, and PBMCs were isolated by Ficoll-Histopaque density gradient centrifugation and then cryopreserved in liquid nitrogen vapor phase. Purity and quantity of every magnetically sorted T cell population were checked by analytical flow cytometry. Each sorted fraction had its genomic DNA isolated and then quantified by UV absorbance on a Nanodrop 2000c. For this clone: Its antigen is still unknown. No much larger clonotype is one base removed from it; base qualities were not supplied.

Using the deep immunoSEQ assay, TCR CDR3 regions were amplified from genomic DNA by multiplex PCR. For each cell subset, the extracted genomic DNA was distributed evenly across all wells of several immunoSEQ 96-well plates, and each plate served as one replicate. For sorted subsets, 200 to 250 ng genomic DNA, equal to 30,000 to 35,000 T cell genomes, was loaded into each replicate PCR. The purified libraries were quantified using a Qubit 3.0 fluorometer, sized with a Bioanalyzer 2100, and then quantified again using the KAPA Library Quantification kit. Every immunoSEQ 96-well plate was sequenced on a dedicated single-read 150-cycle Illumina NextSeq 550 flow cell. The authors' analysis ran thus. Because the immunoSEQ output held only junctional sequences and lacked quality scores, the filtering could not match the filtering applied to full-length reads. To assign V/J genes and CDR3, sequences were annotated using PyIR, a Python wrapper for IgBLAST v1.9, with IMGT germline references. Reads were removed for weak V/J assignments (E-value above 1e-6), missing CDR3, stop codons, out-of-frame junctions, or ambiguous translated residues. A V3J clonotype was defined by an identical inferred V gene, J gene, and CDR3 amino acid sequence. Percentage overlap between repertoires was computed as shared unique clonotypes divided by the size of the smaller repertoire. RTK rarefaction, the Chao1 estimator, and Recon v2.1 estimates of unobserved clonotypes were used to assess repertoire richness. Generation probabilities were computed with OLGA for all TCRbeta clonotypes obtained by the gDNA method from a handful of donors. The table was pulled from immuneACCESS by TCRdb, which kept in-frame rearrangements only. Such tables lose some clones; where checked, under half of the loss comes from unresolved V genes, and the rest has no known cause. That table gives V, J and clone size, and the DNA gave D and trimming. The table for this sample lists 1.5 million to 2.5 million clones; approximately 95% of them were counted only once. The ten largest clones add up to approximately 1.2% of the sample.

From the cysteine through the phenylalanine, the CDR3 covers 12 amino acids. Only the CDR3 DNA is retained, 36 bases long and in frame from the first base. CDR1 and CDR2 are read off the germline V gene (reference sequence) as SGHNT and YYREEE. Trimming costs V 4 bases and J 4 bases, and their ends lie 5 bases apart. This receptor was taken from a man younger than 30 in good health. Sequenced input: naive CD8+ T cells sorted from blood. The sample's cell subset or site, from its label and the paper: CD45RA+CCR7+. The rearranged chain carries TRBV5-4 and TRBJ2-2; the D segment cannot be called with confidence. The CDR3 protein: CASSQSTGELFF. The DNA sequence is TGTGCCAGCAGCCAGAGCACCGGGGAGCTGTTTTTT. The entire variable domain, with the stretches around the CDR3 drawn from the reference TRBV5-4 and TRBJ2-2 proteins, is ETGVTQSPTHLIKTRGQQVTLRCSSQSGHNTVSWYQQALGQGPQFIFQYYREEENGRGNFPPRFSGLQFPNYSSELNVNALELDDSALYLCASSQSTGELFFGEGSRLTVL.